The count of the clone carrying this T cell receptor (beta chain) is one. Unique molecular identifiers were built into the TCRbeta library. MiXCR, applied by TCRdb to the PCR reads, yields one record per CDR3 protein. The repertoire holds 600,000 to 800,000 distinct CDR3 sequences, with about 12% as singletons. J was trimmed by 4 bases and V by 2 bases; bases with no gene match: 5. Germline assignment: CDR1 SGHRS and CDR2 YFSETQ. The CDR3 has 15 residues. The data were obtained in a study of T-cell reconstitution after alpha-beta-depleted transplantation in children. The sequences come from PBMCs, collected before TCRalphabeta/CD19-depleted stem cell transplant. The rearrangement uses TRBV5-1 and TRBJ2-3; 9 bases line up with TRBD2. This receptor was obtained from a girl aged 2 to 10 with congenital amegakaryocytic thrombocytopenia, due to receive a stem cell transplant. CDR3 in amino acids: CASSFGTSRPDTQYF. Here the CDR3 DNA reads TGCGCCAGCAGCTTCGGGACTAGCAGGCCAGATACGCAGTATTTT. The variable domain in full, with the rest retrieved from reference TRBV5-1 and TRBJ2-3, is KAGVTQTPRYLIKTRGQQVTLSCSPISGHRSVSWYQQTPGQGLQFLFEYFSETQRNKGNFPGRFSGRQFSNSRSEMNVSTLELGDSALYLCASSFGTSRPDTQYFGPGTRLTVL.